The sequence of this T cell receptor (beta chain) was determined in a study of technical replicates of blood from several donors. The data were produced by immunoSEQ multiplex PCR, yet TCRdb's version contains in-frame clones alone and is incomplete. The table lists about 70,000 clones, 80% to 95% of them singletons. Trimming took 2 bases from V and 2 from J, leaving 12 bases between them. This CDR3 contains 15 residues. From germline, CDR1 is SNHLY and CDR2 FYNNEI. The V call is TRBV2, the J call TRBJ1-1; D call uncertain. Sequencing was carried out using T cells isolated from PBMCs. The clonotype originates from a human donor in good health. The CDR3 loop reads CASSEFGRGNTEAFF. CDR3 DNA: TGTGCCAGCAGTGAATTCGGGCGGGGAAACACTGAAGCTTTCTTT. The full variable domain, rest sourced from reference TRBV2 and TRBJ1-1, is EPEVTQTPSHQVTQMGQEVILRCVPISNHLYFYWYRQILGQKVEFLVSFYNNEISEKSEIFDDQFSVERPDGSNFTLKIRSTKLEDSAMYFCASSEFGRGNTEAFFGQGTRLTVV.